One and the same sample provided the 11 T cell receptor beta chains below, sequenced in a study of cytomegalovirus exposure and HLA in healthy donors. Sequencing used immunoSEQ multiplex PCR; TCRdb keeps in-frame clones, though not all of them. This table has around 71,000 clones, roughly 94% appearing once. Sequences were obtained from PBMCs. The source of these receptors is a man between 18 and 29 years old in good health and CMV-seropositive.

This clone was counted once. The chain employs TRBV7-8 and TRBJ2-1, with D unclear. The CDR3 loop spans 12 amino acids. Deletions cut 3 bases from V and 7 bases from J, with 7 bases between. Germline values: CDR1 SGHVS, CDR2 FQNEAQ. The DNA of the CDR3 is TGTGCCAGCAGCTTTTCCGAGAATGAGCAGTTCTTC. Protein sequence: CASSFSENEQFF.

The CDR3 is CASSLGSLTLNTEAFF. The CDR3 nucleotides are TGTGCCAGCAGCCTTGGGAGCCTGACCTTGAACACTGAAGCTTTCTTT. This chain joins TRBV7-9 and TRBJ1-1; D uncertain. The CDR3 covers 16 residues. CDR1 and CDR2 (germline): SEHNR, FQNEAQ (reference sequence). V was trimmed by 5 bases and J by 0 bases, leaving 16 bases between them.

The table lists this clone with a count of one. The chain uses TRBV10-3 and TRBJ2-5, with 7 positions matching TRBD1. In germline, CDR1 is ENHRY, CDR2 SYGVKD. This CDR3 spans 14 amino acids. V gave up 4 bases and J gave up 3 bases; unmatched junction bases: 5. The CDR3 DNA follows: TGTGCCATCAGTGGACAGGGTGGGGAAGAGACCCAGTACTTC. It is translated as CAISGQGGEETQYF.

The chain uses TRBV18 and TRBJ2-7, with TRBD1 identical over 9 bases. Looked up from germline, CDR1 is KGHSH and CDR2 is LQKENI. The CDR3 consists of 16 residues. V was pared by 1 base and J by 0 bases, with 4 bases of the junction left unmatched. The CDR3: CASSPRGQGTSYEQYF. In DNA, the CDR3 is TGTGCCAGCTCACCACGAGGACAGGGGACCTCCTACGAGCAGTACTTC.

The chain has TRBV28 and TRBJ2-1; the D is unclear. V lost 3 bases to trimming and J lost 12 bases, with 18 bases between them. The CDR3 is 14 residues long. The germline CDR1 and CDR2 sequences are MDHEN and SYDVKM. The chain's CDR3 is CASSFHLGVVGQFF. The CDR3 bases are TGTGCCAGCAGTTTCCACCTGGGCGTGGTGGGGCAGTTCTTC. Complete variable domain (other parts from reference TRBV28 and TRBJ2-1): DVKVTQSSRYLVKRTGEKVFLECVQDMDHENMFWYRQDPGLGLRLIYFSYDVKMKEKGDIPEGYSVSREKKERFSLILESASTNQTSMYLCASSFHLGVVGQFFGPGTRLTVL.

This clone was observed a single time. The V call is TRBV16, the J call TRBJ2-7; TRBD1 matches at 7 bases. The trim removed 0 bases at V and 5 bases at J, leaving 10 bases unmatched. Germline V gives CDR1 KGHSY, CDR2 FQNENV. CDR3 length: 16 amino acids. CDR3: CASSQSRQGRYHEQYF. The CDR3 nucleotides read TGTGCCAGCAGCCAATCCCGACAGGGCAGGTACCACGAGCAGTACTTC.

This clone was seen only once. The chain employs TRBV7-3 and TRBJ2-7; TRBD2 matches at 8 bases. V trimming: 4 bases; J trimming: 2 bases; junction bases outside the gene matches: 7. Germline V gene sequence: CDR1 SGHTA, CDR2 FQGTGA. The CDR3 runs to 15 residues. CDR3 region: CASSSSGGGAYEQYF. DNA of the CDR3: TGTGCCAGCAGCTCCAGCGGGGGAGGGGCCTACGAGCAGTACTTC.

J is TRBJ2-1 and V is TRBV6-1, with 9 positions matching TRBD2. The length of the CDR3 is 18 residues. Germline V gives CDR1 MNHNS, CDR2 SASEGT. V lost 2 bases, J lost 2 bases, and 10 bases stayed unmatched. The chain's CDR3 is CASSESLAGLRAYNEQFF. For the CDR3, the DNA is TGTGCCAGCAGTGAAAGTCTAGCGGGGTTGAGAGCCTACAATGAGCAGTTCTTC.

This clone was observed once. The rearrangement joins TRBV19 to TRBJ1-4, with D hard to call. V dropped 3 bases and J dropped 11 bases, with 16 bases sitting between them. Per germline, CDR1 LNHDA and CDR2 SQIVND (reference sequence). The CDR3 totals 14 residues. The DNA for the CDR3 is TGTGCCAGTAGTATCTCAACGACAAGGGAGAAACTGTTTTTT. This sequence encodes CASSISTTREKLFF.

The chain uses TRBV2 and TRBJ2-2; D is unresolved. From germline, CDR1 is SNHLY and CDR2 FYNNEI. CDR3 length: 14 amino acids. The germline V and J ends were trimmed by 7 bases and 1 base, with 10 bases remaining between them. DNA of the CDR3: TGTGCCAGCATTCTCGAGTTGAACACCGGGGAGCTGTTTTTT. It encodes CASILELNTGELFF.

The rearrangement uses TRBV18 and TRBJ2-2; 7 bases fit TRBD1. Germline V gene data show CDR1 as KGHSH and CDR2 as LQKENI. The V segment lost 3 bases and the J segment 5 bases; nucleotides outside the gene matches: 9. The CDR3 contains 16 residues. The CDR3 bases are TGTGCCAGCTCACCCCTTGAAGGGGGCGGAACCGGGGAGCTGTTTTTT. Translating gives CASSPLEGGGTGELFF.